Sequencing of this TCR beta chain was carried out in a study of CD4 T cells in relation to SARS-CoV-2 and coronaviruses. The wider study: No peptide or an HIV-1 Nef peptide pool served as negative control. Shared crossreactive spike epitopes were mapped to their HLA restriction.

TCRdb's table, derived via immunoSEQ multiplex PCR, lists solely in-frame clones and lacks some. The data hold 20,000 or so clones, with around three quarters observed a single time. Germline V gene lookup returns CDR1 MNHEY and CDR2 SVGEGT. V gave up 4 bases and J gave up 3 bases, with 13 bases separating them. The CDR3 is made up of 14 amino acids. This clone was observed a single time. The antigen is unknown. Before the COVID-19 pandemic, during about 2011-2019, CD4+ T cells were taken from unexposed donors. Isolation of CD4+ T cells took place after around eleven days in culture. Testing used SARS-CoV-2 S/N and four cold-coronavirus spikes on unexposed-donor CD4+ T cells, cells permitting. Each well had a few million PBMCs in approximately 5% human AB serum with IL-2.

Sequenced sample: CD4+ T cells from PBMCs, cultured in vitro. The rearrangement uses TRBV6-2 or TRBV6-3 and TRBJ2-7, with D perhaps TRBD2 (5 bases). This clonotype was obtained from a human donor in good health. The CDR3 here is CASSSHVAGYEQYF. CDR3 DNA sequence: TGTGCCAGCAGTTCCCACGTTGCGGGCTACGAGCAGTACTTC.